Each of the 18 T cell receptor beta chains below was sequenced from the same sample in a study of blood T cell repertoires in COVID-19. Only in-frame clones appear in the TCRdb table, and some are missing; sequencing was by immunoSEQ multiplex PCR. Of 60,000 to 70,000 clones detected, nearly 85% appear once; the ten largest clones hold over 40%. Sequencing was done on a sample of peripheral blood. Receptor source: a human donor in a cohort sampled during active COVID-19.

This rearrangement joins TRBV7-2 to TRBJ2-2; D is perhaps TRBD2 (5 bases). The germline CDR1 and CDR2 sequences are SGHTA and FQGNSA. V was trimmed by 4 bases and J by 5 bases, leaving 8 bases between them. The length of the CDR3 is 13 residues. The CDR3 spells CASSSRVTGELFF. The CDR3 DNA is TGTGCCAGCAGCTCGAGGGTAACCGGGGAGCTGTTTTTT.

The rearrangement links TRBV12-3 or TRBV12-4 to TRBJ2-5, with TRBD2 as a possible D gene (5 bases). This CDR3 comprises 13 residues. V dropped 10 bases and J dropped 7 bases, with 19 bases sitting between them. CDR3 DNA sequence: TGTGCCACCAAAACCCGGCCCCGGGGGACCCAGTACTTC. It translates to CATKTRPRGTQYF.

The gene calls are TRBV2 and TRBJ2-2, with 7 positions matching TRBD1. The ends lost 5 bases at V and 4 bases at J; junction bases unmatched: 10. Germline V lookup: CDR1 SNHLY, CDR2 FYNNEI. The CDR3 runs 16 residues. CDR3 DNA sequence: TGTGCCAGCAGTCCCAGAGACAGGGTAGGCACCGGGGAGCTGTTTTTT. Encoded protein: CASSPRDRVGTGELFF.

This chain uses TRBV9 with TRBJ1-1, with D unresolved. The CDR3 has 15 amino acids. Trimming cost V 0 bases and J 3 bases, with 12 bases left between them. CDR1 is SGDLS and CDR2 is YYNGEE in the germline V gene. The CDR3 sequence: CASSVVPIPDTEAFF. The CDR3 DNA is TGTGCCAGCAGCGTAGTTCCCATCCCGGACACTGAAGCTTTCTTT.

The CDR3: CASSQVAGGNYGYTF. The CDR3 DNA sequence: TGCGCCAGCAGCCAAGTGGCAGGGGGTAACTATGGCTACACCTTC. This rearrangement joins TRBV4-3 to TRBJ1-2; 7 nucleotides align to TRBD1. The CDR3 consists of 15 residues. Looked up from germline, CDR1 is LGHNA and CDR2 is YSLEER. J was trimmed by 1 base and V by 1 base; bases with no gene match: 3.

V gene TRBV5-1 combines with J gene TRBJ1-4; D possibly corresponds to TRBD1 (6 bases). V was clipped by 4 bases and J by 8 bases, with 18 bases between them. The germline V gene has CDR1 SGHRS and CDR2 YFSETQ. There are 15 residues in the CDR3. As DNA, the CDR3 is TGCGCCAGCAGCCCTCAGGCGCGGGGGCAGGAAAAACTGTTTTTT. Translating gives CASSPQARGQEKLFF.

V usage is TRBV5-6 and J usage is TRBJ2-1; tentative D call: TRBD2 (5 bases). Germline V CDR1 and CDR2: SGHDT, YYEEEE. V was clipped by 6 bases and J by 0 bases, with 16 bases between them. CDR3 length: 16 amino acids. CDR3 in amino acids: CASTFGLPSSYNEQFF. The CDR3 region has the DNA TGTGCCAGCACTTTCGGACTTCCGAGCTCCTACAATGAGCAGTTCTTC.

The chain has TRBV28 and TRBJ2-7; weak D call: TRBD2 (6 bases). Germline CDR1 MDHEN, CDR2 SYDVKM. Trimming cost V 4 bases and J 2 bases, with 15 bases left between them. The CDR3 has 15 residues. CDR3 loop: CASSYGGKQTYEQYF. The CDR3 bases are TGTGCCAGCAGTTACGGGGGTAAACAGACCTACGAGCAGTACTTC.

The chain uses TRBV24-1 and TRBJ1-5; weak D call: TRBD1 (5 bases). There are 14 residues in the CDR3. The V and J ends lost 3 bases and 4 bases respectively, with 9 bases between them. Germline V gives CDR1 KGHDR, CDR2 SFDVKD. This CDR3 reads CATSDKRGNQPQHF. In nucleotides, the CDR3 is TGTGCCACCAGTGATAAGCGGGGGAATCAGCCCCAGCATTTT.

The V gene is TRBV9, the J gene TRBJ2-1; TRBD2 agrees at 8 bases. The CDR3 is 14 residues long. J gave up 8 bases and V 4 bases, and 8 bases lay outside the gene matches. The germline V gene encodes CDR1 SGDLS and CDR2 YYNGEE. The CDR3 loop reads CASSTPGLVYEQFF. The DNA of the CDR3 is TGTGCCAGCAGCACCCCGGGACTAGTCTATGAGCAGTTCTTC.

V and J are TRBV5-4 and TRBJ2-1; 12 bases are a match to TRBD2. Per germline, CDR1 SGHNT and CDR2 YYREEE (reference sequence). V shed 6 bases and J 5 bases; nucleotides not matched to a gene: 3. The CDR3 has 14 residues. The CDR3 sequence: CASTWTSGDNEQFF. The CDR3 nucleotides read TGTGCCAGCACCTGGACTAGCGGGGACAATGAGCAGTTCTTC.

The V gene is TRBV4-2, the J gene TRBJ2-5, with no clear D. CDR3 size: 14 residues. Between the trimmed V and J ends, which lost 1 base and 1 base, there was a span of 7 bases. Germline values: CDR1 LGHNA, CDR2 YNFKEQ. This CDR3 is CASSQGVVQETQYF. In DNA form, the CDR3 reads TGTGCCAGCAGCCAAGGCGTAGTCCAAGAGACCCAGTACTTC.

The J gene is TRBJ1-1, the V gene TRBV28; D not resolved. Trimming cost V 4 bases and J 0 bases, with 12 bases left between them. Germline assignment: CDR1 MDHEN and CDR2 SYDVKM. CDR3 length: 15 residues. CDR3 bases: TGTGCCAGCAGTTCGTCAACACCGATGAACACTGAAGCTTTCTTT. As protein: CASSSSTPMNTEAFF.

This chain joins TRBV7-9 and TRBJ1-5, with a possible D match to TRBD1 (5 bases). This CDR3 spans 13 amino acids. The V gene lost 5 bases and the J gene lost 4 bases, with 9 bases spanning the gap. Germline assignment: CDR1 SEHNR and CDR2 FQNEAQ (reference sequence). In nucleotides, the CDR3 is TGTGCCAGCAGCCTTCAGGGAAATCAGCCCCAGCATTTT. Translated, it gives CASSLQGNQPQHF.

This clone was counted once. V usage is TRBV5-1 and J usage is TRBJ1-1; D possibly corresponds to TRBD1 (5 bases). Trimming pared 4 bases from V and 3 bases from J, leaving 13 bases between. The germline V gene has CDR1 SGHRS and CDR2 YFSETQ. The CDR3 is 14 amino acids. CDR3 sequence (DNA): TGCGCCAGCAGCCCCCAGGGTAGGGACACTGAAGCTTTCTTT. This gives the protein CASSPQGRDTEAFF.

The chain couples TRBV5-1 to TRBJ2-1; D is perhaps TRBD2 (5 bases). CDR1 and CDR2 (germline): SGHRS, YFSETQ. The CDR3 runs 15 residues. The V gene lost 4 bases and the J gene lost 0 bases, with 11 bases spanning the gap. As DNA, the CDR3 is TGCGCCAGCAGCGTTAGCGAAATCTCCTACAATGAGCAGTTCTTC. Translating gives CASSVSEISYNEQFF.

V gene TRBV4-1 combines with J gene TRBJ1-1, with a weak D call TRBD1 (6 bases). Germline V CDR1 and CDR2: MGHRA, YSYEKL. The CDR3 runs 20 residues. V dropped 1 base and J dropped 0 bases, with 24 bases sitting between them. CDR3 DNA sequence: TGCGCCAGCAGCCAAGTGAGACCGGGGCAGGGGAAATATTTGAACACTGAAGCTTTCTTT. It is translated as CASSQVRPGQGKYLNTEAFF.

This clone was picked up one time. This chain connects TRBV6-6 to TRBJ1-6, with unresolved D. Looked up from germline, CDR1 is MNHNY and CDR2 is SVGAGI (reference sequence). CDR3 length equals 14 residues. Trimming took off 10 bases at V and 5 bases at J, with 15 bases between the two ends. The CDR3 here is CATLLQLDNSPLHF. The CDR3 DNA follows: TGTGCCACCCTTTTACAGCTGGATAATTCACCCCTCCACTTT.